This T cell receptor beta chain was sequenced for a study of blood T cell repertoires in COVID-19. Study background: T cells, B-cell-depleted T cells, or PBMCs provided the cDNA or gDNA that served as material.

Some clones are missing from TCRdb's copy, which holds only in-frame ones; the method was immunoSEQ multiplex PCR. This sample has about 53,000 clones, with approximately 80% found just once. V lost 7 bases to trimming and J lost 1 base; unmatched junction nucleotides: 7. CDR3 size: 16 residues. Per the germline V gene, CDR1 is LGHNT and CDR2 is FRNRAP. The receptor comes from a man aged 65-85 years with active or convalescent COVID-19. Sequencing input: peripheral blood. The V gene is TRBV12-5, the J gene TRBJ1-5, with 10 positions matching TRBD1. As DNA, the CDR3 is TGTGCTAGTGCCGGGCCGGGACAGGGGAGCAATCAGCCCCAGCATTTT. This sequence encodes CASAGPGQGSNQPQHF.